These 27 T cell receptor beta chains share one sample of origin, sequenced in a study of cytomegalovirus exposure and HLA in healthy donors. TCRdb's copy holds only in-frame clones and misses some; the assay was immunoSEQ multiplex PCR. The sample contains fewer than 250,000 clones, 83% of which appear only once. The material sequenced was PBMCs. Receptor source: a woman under 30 in good health and CMV-seronegative.

The rearrangement links TRBV6-6 to TRBJ1-2; no clear D gene. Germline CDR1 and CDR2: MNHNY and SVGAGI (reference sequence). This CDR3 is 13 amino acids long. The V end was cut by 6 bases, the J end by 0 bases, with 8 bases between. The CDR3 DNA is TGTGCCAGCAGCCTCATTTCTAACTATGGCTACACCTTC. Translated: CASSLISNYGYTF.

This clone was found a few times. The chain joins TRBV11-2 to TRBJ2-7; the D gene could be TRBD1 or TRBD2 (5 bases each). Per germline, CDR1 SGHAT and CDR2 FQNNGV. The germline V and J ends were trimmed by 6 bases and 2 bases, with 8 bases remaining between them. The CDR3 runs to 12 residues. The CDR3 spells CASRPGPYEQYF. CDR3 coding DNA: TGTGCCAGCAGACCGGGGCCCTACGAGCAGTACTTC.

V gene TRBV11-2 combines with J gene TRBJ1-5; no clear D. The CDR3 runs to 18 residues. Germline V gene sequence: CDR1 SGHAT, CDR2 FQNNGV. Trimming shortened V by 5 bases and J by 3 bases, and 23 bases separated the two germline ends. CDR3 residues: CASSPGVGSSGYNQPQHF. The CDR3 DNA sequence: TGTGCCAGCAGCCCCGGGGTGGGCTCCTCGGGATACAATCAGCCCCAGCATTTT.

This chain connects TRBV5-1 to TRBJ1-6; maybe TRBD1 (6 bases). V was cut by 0 bases and J by 11 bases, with 15 bases left in between. The CDR3 contains 15 residues. Germline lookup yields CDR1 SGHRS and CDR2 YFSETQ. CDR3 bases: TGCGCCAGCAGCTTGGGGCTCGGGGGGCTCCCACCCCTCCACTTT. Translated: CASSLGLGGLPPLHF. Filled out from reference TRBV5-1 and TRBJ1-6, the complete variable domain reads KAGVTQTPRYLIKTRGQQVTLSCSPISGHRSVSWYQQTPGQGLQFLFEYFSETQRNKGNFPGRFSGRQFSNSRSEMNVSTLELGDSALYLCASSLGLGGLPPLHFGNGTRLTVT.

This clone was detected only a few times. V usage is TRBV27 and J usage is TRBJ1-2; 9 positions agree with TRBD1. The CDR3 contains 13 residues. Losses at the gene ends were 6 bases for V and 9 bases for J; bases not matched to a gene: 8. Germline assignment: CDR1 MNHEY and CDR2 SMNVEV (reference sequence). Written as DNA, the CDR3 is TGTGCCAGCAGGGCTTGGGACAGGGAGAGCTACACCTTC. Amino acids: CASRAWDRESYTF.

The rearrangement links TRBV27 to TRBJ1-1; the match to TRBD1 covers 12 bases. Germline CDR1 MNHEY, CDR2 SMNVEV (reference sequence). The CDR3 has 16 residues. J gave up 7 bases and V 6 bases, and 12 bases lay outside the gene matches. The CDR3 here is CASRLNRGTGGLEAFF. In nucleotides, the CDR3 is TGTGCCAGCAGATTGAACAGGGGGACAGGGGGCCTTGAAGCTTTCTTT.

V gene TRBV28 combines with J gene TRBJ2-2, with D perhaps matching TRBD1 (6 bases). This CDR3 contains 15 residues. Trimming stripped 6 bases from V and 3 bases from J, with 14 bases between. The V gene's germline CDR1 is MDHEN and CDR2 SYDVKM. The CDR3 nucleotides read TGTGCCAGCAGCTGGGCAGGGGCCTACACCGGGGAGCTGTTTTTT. Protein: CASSWAGAYTGELFF.

The chain is built from TRBV29-1 and TRBJ2-3; 9 bases are shared with TRBD2. Germline CDR1 reads SQVTM; CDR2 reads ANQGSEA. This CDR3 is built from 17 residues. With 6 bases clipped from V and 2 bases from J, the junction kept 15 bases outside the gene matches. The CDR3 coding sequence is TGCAGCGTACCCGTATGGCGGGAGGGCCAGATCACAGATACGCAGTATTTT. Its translation: CSVPVWREGQITDTQYF.

The J gene is TRBJ2-5, the V gene TRBV6-5, with D maybe TRBD2 (6 bases). The V end was cut by 5 bases, the J end by 3 bases, with 10 bases between. Looked up from germline, CDR1 is MNHEY and CDR2 is SVGAGI. CDR3 length: 13 amino acids. The CDR3 reads CASSPRREETQYF. The CDR3, as DNA: TGTGCCAGCAGTCCGAGGAGGGAAGAGACCCAGTACTTC.

This clone turned up a few times. The V and J genes are TRBV6-5 and TRBJ1-5, with no clear D. Trimming left V 11 bases short and J 7 bases short, with 9 bases between. This CDR3 has 10 residues. CDR1 is MNHEY, CDR2 SVGAGI, per germline. The CDR3 nucleotides are TGTGCCGGGAGCGGGCAGCCCCAGCATTTT. It translates to CAGSGQPQHF.

The CDR3 sequence is CASSRTSSNEQFF. In DNA, the CDR3 is TGTGCCAGCAGCCGTACTAGTTCCAATGAGCAGTTCTTC. The rearrangement uses TRBV2 and TRBJ2-1, with D possibly being TRBD2 (5 bases). The germline CDR1 and CDR2 sequences are SNHLY and FYNNEI. Trimming left V 6 bases short and J 6 bases short, with 12 bases between. This CDR3 has 13 residues. The complete variable domain, with remaining parts taken from reference TRBV2 and TRBJ2-1, reads EPEVTQTPSHQVTQMGQEVILRCVPISNHLYFYWYRQILGQKVEFLVSFYNNEISEKSEIFDDQFSVERPDGSNFTLKIRSTKLEDSAMYFCASSRTSSNEQFFGPGTRLTVL.

The chain employs TRBV10-1 and TRBJ1-1, with a weak D call TRBD1 (5 bases). The CDR3 is 14 amino acids. From germline, CDR1 is WNHNN and CDR2 SYGVQD (reference sequence). V lost 6 bases, J lost 0 bases, and 11 bases lay in between. CDR3 protein: CASSSGNMNTEAFF. CDR3 in DNA: TGCGCCAGCAGCTCAGGGAACATGAACACTGAAGCTTTCTTT.

This clone has only one observation. DNA for the CDR3: TGTGCCAGCAGCCGAGCTTCGTCGAACACCGGGGAGCTGTTTTTT. Its translation: CASSRASSNTGELFF. The chain is built from TRBV7-3 and TRBJ2-2; D is unresolved. Trimming shortened V by 5 bases and J by 0 bases, and 10 bases separated the two germline ends. The CDR3 covers 15 residues. Germline V gene sequence: CDR1 SGHTA, CDR2 FQGTGA. The variable domain in full, completed from reference TRBV7-3 and TRBJ2-2, reads GAGVSQTPSNKVTEKGKYVELRCDPISGHTALYWYRQSLGQGPEFLIYFQGTGAADDSGLPNDRFFAVRPEGSVSTLKIQRTERGDSAVYLCASSRASSNTGELFFGEGSRLTVL.

The chain recombines TRBV25-1 with TRBJ1-6; D gene uncertain. Germline V CDR1 and CDR2: MGHDK, SYGVNS. The CDR3 runs to 14 residues. V was clipped by 6 bases and J by 5 bases, with 11 bases between them. DNA for the CDR3: TGTGCCAGCAGGTCCGCAAGAAATAATTCACCCCTCCACTTT. Its protein is CASRSARNNSPLHF. Based on the CDR3 plus reference TRBV25-1 and TRBJ1-6, the full variable domain is EADIYQTPRYLVIGTGKKITLECSQTMGHDKMYWYQQDPGMELHLIHYSYGVNSTEKGDLSSESTVSRIRTEHFPLTLESARPSHTSQYLCASRSARNNSPLHFGNGTRLTVT.

This clone was recorded a few times. The V gene is TRBV7-9, the J gene TRBJ1-2; a possible D gene is TRBD1 (5 bases). V shed 6 bases and J shed 4 bases, with 18 bases lying between them. Germline V gene sequence: CDR1 SEHNR, CDR2 FQNEAQ (reference sequence). The CDR3 runs to 15 residues. The CDR3 is CASSRLGGSGYGYTF. In DNA form, the CDR3 reads TGTGCCAGCAGTCGACTGGGGGGTTCAGGCTATGGCTACACCTTC.

The chain employs TRBV11-2 and TRBJ1-1; TRBD1 might be the D (5 bases). This CDR3 has 15 amino acids. V lost 2 bases to trimming and J lost 1 base, with 11 bases between them. Germline lookup yields CDR1 SGHAT and CDR2 FQNNGV. The CDR3 nucleotides read TGTGCCAGCAGCTTAAGGGCAGGGACGAACACTGAAGCTTTCTTT. Residues: CASSLRAGTNTEAFF.

The J gene is TRBJ2-2, the V gene TRBV7-6; TRBD2 matches 13 bases. The CDR3 contains 18 residues. The germline V gene has CDR1 SGHVS and CDR2 FNYEAQ. V was pared by 1 base and J by 0 bases, with 2 bases of the junction left unmatched. DNA for the CDR3: TGTGCCAGCAGCTTAGGGACTAGCGGGAGCACGAACACCGGGGAGCTGTTTTTT. Translated, it gives CASSLGTSGSTNTGELFF.

The V gene is TRBV27, the J gene TRBJ1-2, with TRBD1 as a possible D gene (6 bases). The V end was cut by 3 bases, the J end by 3 bases, with 20 bases between. CDR3 size: 17 residues. Germline lookup yields CDR1 MNHEY and CDR2 SMNVEV (reference sequence). The CDR3 loop reads CASSFRPNTRGDYGYTF. CDR3 DNA: TGTGCCAGCAGTTTTCGGCCGAACACGAGGGGGGACTATGGCTACACCTTC.

J is TRBJ2-1 and V is TRBV7-2, with D hard to call. V gave up 1 base and J gave up 0 bases, with 7 bases separating them. The CDR3 is made up of 15 amino acids. Germline V CDR1 and CDR2: SGHTA, FQGNSA. The CDR3 sequence: CASSLEAASYNEQFF. The CDR3 coding sequence is TGTGCCAGCAGCTTAGAGGCTGCCTCCTACAATGAGCAGTTCTTC.

The gene calls are TRBV29-1 and TRBJ2-7, with 8 bases aligning to TRBD1. Germline CDR1 reads SQVTM; CDR2 reads ANQGSEA. V shed 4 bases, J shed 5 bases, and the junction held 7 bases outside the gene matches. The CDR3 extends over 13 amino acids. The CDR3 DNA sequence: TGCAGCGTTGGGTGGACAGGGAGCAACGAGCAGTACTTC. Translating it yields CSVGWTGSNEQYF.

The V gene is TRBV27, the J gene TRBJ2-1, with 12 bases lining up with TRBD2. The V segment lost 0 bases and the J segment 5 bases; nucleotides outside the gene matches: 8. CDR1 is MNHEY, CDR2 SMNVEV, per germline (reference sequence). The CDR3 is 18 amino acids. CDR3 nucleotide sequence: TGTGCCAGCAGTTTATCCCCCCCGCGACTAGCGGGAGACAATGAGCAGTTCTTC. This gives the protein CASSLSPPRLAGDNEQFF.

This clone was observed a single time. The chain combines TRBV23-1 with TRBJ1-2, with a tentative D call TRBD1 (6 bases). TRBV23-1 is classed as an ORF, of uncertain function. This CDR3 spans 12 amino acids. With 6 bases removed from V and 8 bases from J, the gap between germline ends came to 13 bases. CDR3 loop: CASSLQGRGYTF. The CDR3 DNA is TGCGCCAGCAGCCTCCAGGGGAGAGGCTACACCTTC.

This chain connects TRBV19 to TRBJ2-3; TRBD1 is a possible D gene (5 bases). Germline V CDR1 and CDR2: LNHDA, SQIVND (reference sequence). Trimming cost V 5 bases and J 4 bases, with 7 bases left between them. CDR3 length equals 12 residues. CDR3: CASSQGADTQYF. Here the CDR3 DNA reads TGTGCCAGTAGTCAAGGGGCAGATACGCAGTATTTT.

The chain carries TRBV27 and TRBJ1-1; TRBD1 agrees at 8 bases. The germline gives CDR1 MNHEY, CDR2 SMNVEV (reference sequence). V gave up 8 bases and J gave up 4 bases; unmatched junction bases: 3. This CDR3 has 12 amino acids. CDR3 coding DNA: TGTGCCAGCTTCAGGGGGCTCACTGAAGCTTTCTTT. This translates into CASFRGLTEAFF.

This clone occurred once. A read error may produce the germline difference seen at one junction end. J is TRBJ1-1 and V is TRBV4-1; D gene unclear. The CDR3 contains 16 residues. Germline-derived CDR1 and CDR2 are MGHRA and YSYEKL. This chain's CDR3 is CASSEDILKRNTEAFF. The CDR3 region has the DNA TGCGCCAGCAGCGAAGACATCCTGAAGAGGAACACTGAAGCTTTCTTT.

The gene calls are TRBV13 and TRBJ2-7, with D tentatively TRBD1 (6 bases). This CDR3 has 14 residues. In germline, CDR1 is PRHDT, CDR2 FYEKMQ (reference sequence). The V and J ends lost 5 bases and 0 bases respectively, with 11 bases between them. The chain's CDR3 is CASSPGTSSYEQYF. In nucleotides, the CDR3 is TGTGCCAGCAGCCCCGGGACATCCTCCTACGAGCAGTACTTC.

The chain has TRBV6-1 and TRBJ1-2; a weak D match, TRBD1 (6 bases). This CDR3 spans 16 amino acids. CDR1 and CDR2 (germline): MNHNS, SASEGT. Trimming left V 4 bases short and J 1 base short, with 16 bases between. The CDR3 nucleotides read TGTGCCAGCAGTGTCCTTGGGGGGGCAGTTAACTATGGCTACACCTTC. Its translation is CASSVLGGAVNYGYTF.